A selection of T cell receptor beta chains follows, all from one sample in a study of cytomegalovirus exposure and HLA in healthy donors. Clones were read by immunoSEQ multiplex PCR, and TCRdb kept only the in-frame ones, dropping some. The repertoire has 150,000 to 200,000 clones, 76% of them found once; the top ten carry about 0.8%. Input material: PBMCs. The receptors were gathered from a female donor in good health and CMV-seronegative. CDR3s include the opening cysteine and the closing phenylalanine or tryptophan. Fields, in order: V gene, CDR3 length, clone size, J gene, D gene, CDR3 protein, CDR3 DNA. A D gene is named only where the DNA matches it firmly. Clone size appears in some rows only: once, few, many, or a class for an expanded clone.

>TRBV7-2|15|NA|TRBJ2-6|NA
CASSLFLSGANGLTF
TGTGCCAGCAGCTTATTCCTCTCTGGGGCCAACGGCCTGACTTTC
>TRBV9|16|NA|TRBJ2-7|TRBD2
CASSKGGAAATYEQYF
TGTGCCAGCAGCAAGGGAGGGGCGGCGGCCACCTACGAGCAGTACTTC
>TRBV4-2|16|once|TRBJ2-5|TRBD2
CASSPTRTSGMGTQYF
TGTGCCAGCAGCCCGACCCGGACTAGCGGCATGGGGACCCAGTACTTC
>TRBV11-2|15|NA|TRBJ2-3|NA
CASSLNLAAADTQYF
TGTGCCAGCAGCTTAAATCTAGCCGCCGCAGATACGCAGTATTTT
>TRBV27|14|few|TRBJ2-5|NA
CASSLRDGSETQYF
TGTGCCAGCAGTTTGAGGGATGGATCGGAGACCCAGTACTTC
>TRBV25-1|14|NA|TRBJ1-2|NA
CASSDPHLGAGYTF
TGTGCCAGCAGTGACCCCCATTTGGGGGCGGGCTACACCTTC
>TRBV7-6|19|once|TRBJ2-7|TRBD2
CASSLTGEVGLAETYEQYF
TGTGCCAGCAGCTTGACAGGGGAGGTTGGACTAGCGGAAACCTACGAGCAGTACTTC
>TRBV19|12|NA|TRBJ1-1|TRBD1
CASGQQGAEAFF
TGTGCCAGTGGGCAACAGGGGGCTGAAGCTTTCTTT
>TRBV28|14|NA|TRBJ2-5|TRBD1
CASSTPGGLETQYF
TGTGCCAGCAGTACCCCAGGGGGTCTGGAGACCCAGTACTTC
>TRBV11-2|14|NA|TRBJ2-3|NA
CASSLNRPEGTQYF
TGTGCCAGCAGCTTAAACCGCCCTGAGGGTACGCAGTATTTT
>TRBV19|17|NA|TRBJ2-2|NA
CASSSGRGFTNTGELFF
TGTGCCAGTAGTAGCGGCAGGGGATTCACGAACACCGGGGAGCTGTTTTTT
>TRBV7-9|15|few|TRBJ1-1|NA
CASSLDGGSNTEAFF
TGTGCCAGCAGCTTAGATGGGGGGTCAAACACTGAAGCTTTCTTT
>TRBV5-1|15|few|TRBJ2-3|NA
CASSLSGGGRDTQYF
TGCGCCAGCAGCTTAAGCGGCGGGGGCAGAGATACGCAGTATTTT
>TRBV19|15|NA|TRBJ1-1|TRBD1
CASTFTGGLIPEAFF
TGTGCCAGTACCTTTACAGGGGGCTTGATACCTGAAGCTTTCTTT
>TRBV4-2|16|NA|TRBJ2-5|TRBD2
CASSQGVSGGQETQYF
TGTGCCAGCAGCCAAGGGGTTAGCGGGGGCCAAGAGACCCAGTACTTC
>TRBV19|17|NA|TRBJ2-7|NA
CASSPRGLAELSYEQYF
TGTGCCAGTAGTCCCAGGGGGCTAGCGGAATTATCCTACGAGCAGTACTTC
>TRBV4-3|16|once|TRBJ2-7|NA
CASSQDMADGAYEQYF
TGCGCCAGCAGCCAAGATATGGCGGACGGGGCCTACGAGCAGTACTTC
>TRBV4-3|19|NA|TRBJ1-3|TRBD1
CASSRDSFDVWISGNTIYF
TGCGCCAGCAGCAGGGACAGTTTTGATGTTTGGATCTCTGGAAACACCATATATTTT
>TRBV28|12|NA|TRBJ2-3|TRBD2
CASSSGGAAQYF
TGTGCCAGCAGTTCGGGAGGGGCGGCGCAGTATTTT
>TRBV6-5|16|NA|TRBJ1-1|NA
CASSYSTGRRVTEAFF
TGTGCCAGCAGTTACTCGACGGGGAGGAGAGTGACTGAAGCTTTCTTT
>TRBV23-1|14|NA|TRBJ2-7|NA
CASSPGELTYEQYF
TGCGCCAGCAGTCCAGGGGAACTTACCTACGAGCAGTACTTC
>TRBV4-3|15|NA|TRBJ2-1|TRBD2
CASSQSREGLDEQFF
TGCGCCAGCAGCCAATCGCGGGAGGGCCTCGATGAGCAGTTCTTC
>TRBV4-1|12|NA|TRBJ2-2|NA
CASSHPYGELFF
TGCGCCAGCAGCCACCCGTACGGGGAGCTGTTTTTT